These 20 T cell receptor beta chains share one sample of origin, sequenced in a study of cytomegalovirus exposure and HLA in healthy donors. Primers included in the PCR were 60 Vbeta and 13 Jbeta primers. Data came from immunoSEQ multiplex PCR; TCRdb stores just in-frame clones and leaves some out. The data contain tens of thousands of clones, 75% to 85% of them singletons. The sample consisted of PBMCs. These receptors were collected from a man in his forties or fifties in good health and CMV-seropositive.

The J gene is TRBJ2-7, the V gene TRBV4-1; 8 positions match TRBD1. This CDR3 is 16 amino acids long. In germline, CDR1 is MGHRA, CDR2 YSYEKL. Trimming removed 3 bases from V and 3 bases from J; junction bases left unmatched: 10. Here the CDR3 reads CASSHLNRGSLYEQYF. DNA of the CDR3: TGCGCCAGCAGCCATCTTAACAGGGGGAGTCTCTACGAGCAGTACTTC.

V gene TRBV6-1 combines with J gene TRBJ2-2; TRBD2 is a possible D gene (7 bases). Trimming removed 10 bases at V and 6 bases at J, with 18 bases between. The CDR3 is made up of 14 amino acids. The germline gives CDR1 MNHNS, CDR2 SASEGT. The CDR3 loop is CATTGTMTAGELFF. The CDR3 DNA follows: TGTGCCACTACAGGGACTATGACCGCCGGGGAGCTGTTTTTT.

The chain has TRBV29-1 and TRBJ2-7, with D possibly being TRBD2 (6 bases). Trimming shortened V by 4 bases and J by 2 bases, and 12 bases separated the two germline ends. The CDR3 contains 13 residues. The germline CDR1 and CDR2 sequences are SQVTM and ANQGSEA. CDR3 sequence: CSVVGTLTYEQYF. For the CDR3, the DNA is TGCAGCGTTGTCGGGACTCTAACCTACGAGCAGTACTTC.

The chain couples TRBV5-5 to TRBJ1-5, with TRBD1 matching over 8 bases. CDR1 and CDR2 (germline): SGHKS, YYEKEE (reference sequence). The CDR3 runs 14 residues. After removal of 2 bases from V and 10 bases from J, the junction contained 8 bases not matched to a gene. The CDR3 DNA follows: TGTGCCAGCAGCTTAAGGACAGGGTATAACCCCCAGCATTTT. Amino acid sequence: CASSLRTGYNPQHF.

The chain has TRBV11-3 and TRBJ1-4, with TRBD1 identical over 8 bases. The CDR3 sequence is 15 residues long. V shed 0 bases, J shed 8 bases, and the junction held 5 bases outside the gene matches. Germline CDR1 SGHNT, CDR2 YENEEA. The CDR3, as DNA: TGTGCCAGCAGCTTAGACCCGACAGGGGAAGAAAAACTGTTTTTT. Translation gives CASSLDPTGEEKLFF.

This clone came up once. The rearrangement uses TRBV4-2 and TRBJ2-1; TRBD2 matches 12 bases. This CDR3 is 21 amino acids long. From germline, CDR1 is LGHNA and CDR2 YNFKEQ. V shed 1 base and J 6 bases; nucleotides not matched to a gene: 19. The CDR3 reads CASSQVGAVFGLAGTVNEQFF. CDR3 nucleotides: TGTGCCAGCAGCCAAGTGGGGGCCGTTTTTGGACTAGCGGGAACTGTCAATGAGCAGTTCTTC.

This chain links TRBV5-1 with TRBJ2-2, with TRBD1 as a possible D gene (5 bases). The CDR3 totals 14 residues. Germline lookup yields CDR1 SGHRS and CDR2 YFSETQ. V was pared by 5 bases and J by 0 bases, with 8 bases between. The CDR3 DNA reads as TGCGCCAGCAGAAGACAGCCGAACACCGGGGAGCTGTTTTTT. The encoded protein is CASRRQPNTGELFF.

The J gene is TRBJ2-1, the V gene TRBV5-4; weak D call: TRBD2 (6 bases). Germline CDR1 is SGHNT and CDR2 is YYREEE (reference sequence). Trimming cost V 1 base and J 8 bases, with 13 bases left between them. The CDR3 is 14 amino acids. The CDR3 here is CASSLSSSGDEQFF. For the CDR3, the DNA is TGTGCCAGCAGCTTGAGTAGTTCGGGGGATGAGCAGTTCTTC.

For the CDR3, the DNA is TGCGCCAGCAGCTTCCCGACAGGGTTCGGCGAGCAGTACTTC. Amino acid sequence: CASSFPTGFGEQYF. The chain couples TRBV5-1 to TRBJ2-7; 7 nucleotides align to TRBD1. V dropped 2 bases and J dropped 6; count of bases not matched to a gene: 8. Germline-derived CDR1 and CDR2 are SGHRS and YFSETQ. This CDR3 spans 14 amino acids.

V is TRBV14 and J is TRBJ1-4, with 7 bases fitting TRBD1. V dropped 2 bases and J dropped 0; count of bases not matched to a gene: 6. The germline gives CDR1 SGHDN, CDR2 FVKESK. This CDR3 comprises 17 residues. The CDR3 loop reads CASSQWDSHPTNEKLFF. CDR3 in DNA: TGTGCCAGCAGCCAATGGGACAGCCATCCAACTAATGAAAAACTGTTTTTT.

V usage is TRBV7-2 and J usage is TRBJ2-7, with 7 bases fitting TRBD2. This CDR3 is 15 amino acids long. Germline CDR1 is SGHTA and CDR2 is FQGNSA. V lost 3 bases to trimming and J lost 6 bases; unmatched junction nucleotides: 11. The CDR3 bases are TGTGCCAGCAGCTTCCTTCAAAGCGGGGCCTCCGAGCAGTACTTC. Amino acid sequence: CASSFLQSGASEQYF.

This clone was recorded a few times. The chain combines TRBV6-6 with TRBJ1-2; D uncertain. The V end was cut by 6 bases, the J end by 4 bases, with 18 bases between. Germline V lookup: CDR1 MNHNY, CDR2 SVGAGI (reference sequence). The CDR3 totals 15 residues. DNA for the CDR3: TGTGCCAGCAGCCCCGGACTCTCCGAGGGCTATGGCTACACCTTC. Protein product: CASSPGLSEGYGYTF.

To note about this clone: Its ends do not fully match the called genes, so a read error is possible. The CDR3 DNA follows: TGTTCCAGCAGCTTAGCGCTAACACAGAACTATGGCTACACCTTC. The encoded protein is CSSSLALTQNYGYTF. V and J are TRBV7-9 and TRBJ1-2, with D uncertain. The CDR3 contains 15 residues. Per germline, CDR1 SEHNR and CDR2 FQNEAQ (reference sequence). The whole variable domain, remainder taken from reference TRBV7-9 and TRBJ1-2, is DTGVSQNPRHKITKRGQNVTFRCDPISEHNRLYWYRQTLGQGPEFLTYFQNEAQLEKSRLLSDRFSAERPKGSFSTLEIQRTEQGDSAMYLCSSSLALTQNYGYTFGSGTRLTVV.

The chain combines TRBV5-6 with TRBJ2-2, with 10 bases fitting TRBD2. The CDR3 runs to 16 residues. CDR1 SGHDT and CDR2 YYEEEE come from the germline V gene. Trimming took 3 bases from V and 4 from J; bases not matched to a gene: 6. The CDR3 DNA sequence: TGTGCCAGCAGCTCTCCAGCGGGAGGGCCCACCGGGGAGCTGTTTTTT. It yields the protein CASSSPAGGPTGELFF.

The chain links TRBV10-3 to TRBJ2-1; 11 nucleotides line up with TRBD2. In germline, CDR1 is ENHRY, CDR2 SYGVKD. There are 15 residues in the CDR3. V dropped 2 bases and J dropped 5; count of bases not matched to a gene: 2. This CDR3 reads CAISEGTSGNNEQFF. CDR3 DNA: TGTGCCATCAGTGAGGGGACTAGCGGTAACAATGAGCAGTTCTTC.

This clone was detected a few times. CDR3 protein: CASSLQAGGWEQYF. DNA of the CDR3: TGTGCCAGCAGCTTACAAGCGGGAGGTTGGGAGCAGTACTTC. This chain links TRBV11-3 with TRBJ2-7; TRBD2 agrees at 9 bases. Trimming cost V 2 bases and J 7 bases; bases outside gene matches: 6. The CDR3 contains 14 residues. Germline V gene data show CDR1 as SGHNT and CDR2 as YENEEA.

The J gene is TRBJ1-3, the V gene TRBV19; 8 bases fit TRBD1. Germline trimming cut 11 bases from V and 0 bases from J; bases unmatched to any gene: 9. Per the germline V gene, CDR1 is LNHDA and CDR2 is SQIVND (reference sequence). The CDR3 contains 15 residues. The DNA for the CDR3 is TGTGCCTCTCATGCCGGGACAGGCTCTGGAAACACCATATATTTT. This encodes CASHAGTGSGNTIYF.

The V call is TRBV9, the J call TRBJ2-1; 9 bases match TRBD2. CDR3 size: 15 residues. The V and J ends lost 3 bases and 7 bases, in that order; junction bases with no gene match: 8. CDR1 is SGDLS and CDR2 is YYNGEE in the germline V gene. CDR3 DNA sequence: TGTGCCAGCAGCGCGGTAGCGGGAGCTAGGAATGAGCAGTTCTTC. It translates to CASSAVAGARNEQFF.

The chain recombines TRBV9 with TRBJ2-2; perhaps TRBD2 as D (5 bases). This CDR3 is 16 amino acids long. The ends were cut back, 0 bases at V and 4 bases at J, with 13 bases in the middle. The germline V gene has CDR1 SGDLS and CDR2 YYNGEE. The CDR3 here is CASSVATSGLTGELFF. The CDR3 region has the DNA TGTGCCAGCAGCGTAGCTACTTCAGGACTCACCGGGGAGCTGTTTTTT.

This clone appeared a few times. The chain is built from TRBV18 and TRBJ2-7, with 11 bases lining up with TRBD1. Germline V gene lookup returns CDR1 KGHSH and CDR2 LQKENI. The V gene end was trimmed by 3 bases and the J gene end by 2 bases; junction bases not matched to a gene: 9. This CDR3 contains 17 residues. In nucleotides, the CDR3 is TGTGCCAGCTCACCGTCCGCCGGGACAGGGGGTACCTACGAGCAGTACTTC. As protein: CASSPSAGTGGTYEQYF.